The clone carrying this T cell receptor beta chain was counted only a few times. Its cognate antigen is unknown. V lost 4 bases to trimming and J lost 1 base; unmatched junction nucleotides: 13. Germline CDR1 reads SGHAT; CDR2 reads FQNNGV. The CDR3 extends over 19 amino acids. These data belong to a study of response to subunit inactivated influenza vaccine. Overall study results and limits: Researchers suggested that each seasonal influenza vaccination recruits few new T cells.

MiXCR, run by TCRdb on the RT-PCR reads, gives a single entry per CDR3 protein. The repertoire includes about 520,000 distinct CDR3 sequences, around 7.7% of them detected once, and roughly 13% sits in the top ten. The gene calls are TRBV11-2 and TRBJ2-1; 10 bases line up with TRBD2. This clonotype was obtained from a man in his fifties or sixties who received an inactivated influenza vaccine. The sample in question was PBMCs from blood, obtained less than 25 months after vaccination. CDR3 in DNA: TGTGCCAGCAGCTCAATTCGTCTAGCGGGAGTAGGGTCCTACAATGAGCAGTTCTTC. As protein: CASSSIRLAGVGSYNEQFF.